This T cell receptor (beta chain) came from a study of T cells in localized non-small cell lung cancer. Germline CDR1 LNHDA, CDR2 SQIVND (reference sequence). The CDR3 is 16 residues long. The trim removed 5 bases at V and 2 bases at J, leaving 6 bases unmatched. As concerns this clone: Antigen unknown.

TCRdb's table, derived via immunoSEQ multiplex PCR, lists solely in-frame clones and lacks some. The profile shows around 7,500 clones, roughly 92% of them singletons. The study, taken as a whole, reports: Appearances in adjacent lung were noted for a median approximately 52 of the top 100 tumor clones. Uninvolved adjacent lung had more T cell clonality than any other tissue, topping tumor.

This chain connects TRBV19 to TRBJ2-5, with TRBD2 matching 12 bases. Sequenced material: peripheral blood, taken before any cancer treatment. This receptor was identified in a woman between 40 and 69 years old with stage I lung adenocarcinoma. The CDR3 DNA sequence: TGTGCCAGTAGTCCCCGACTAGCGGGGGTACAAGAGACCCAGTACTTC. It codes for CASSPRLAGVQETQYF.